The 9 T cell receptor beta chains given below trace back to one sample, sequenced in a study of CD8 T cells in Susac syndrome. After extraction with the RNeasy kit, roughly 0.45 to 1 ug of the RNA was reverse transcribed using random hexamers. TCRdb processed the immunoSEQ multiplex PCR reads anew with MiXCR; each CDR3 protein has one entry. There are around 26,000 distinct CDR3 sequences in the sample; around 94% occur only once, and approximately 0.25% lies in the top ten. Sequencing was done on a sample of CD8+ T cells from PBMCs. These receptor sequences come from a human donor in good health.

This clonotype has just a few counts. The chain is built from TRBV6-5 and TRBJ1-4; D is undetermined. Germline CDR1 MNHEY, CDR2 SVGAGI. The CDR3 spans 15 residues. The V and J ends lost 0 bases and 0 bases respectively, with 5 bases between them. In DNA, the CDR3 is TGTGCCAGCAGTTACTCGATTGCAACTAATGAAAAACTGTTTTTT. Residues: CASSYSIATNEKLFF.

The CDR3 sequence is CASSSGTSGHNEQFF. The CDR3 coding sequence is TGTGCCAGCAGTTCGGGGACTAGCGGTCACAATGAGCAGTTCTTC. The chain links TRBV27 to TRBJ2-1, with 11 bases lining up with TRBD2. This CDR3 contains 15 residues. J gave up 5 bases and V 4 bases, and 4 bases lay outside the gene matches. CDR1 is MNHEY, CDR2 SMNVEV, per germline (reference sequence).

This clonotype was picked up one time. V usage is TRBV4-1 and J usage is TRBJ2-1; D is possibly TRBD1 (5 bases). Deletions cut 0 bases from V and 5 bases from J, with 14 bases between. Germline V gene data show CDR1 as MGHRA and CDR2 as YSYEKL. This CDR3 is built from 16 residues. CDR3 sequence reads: CASSQDEGAGHNEQFF. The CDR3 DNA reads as TGCGCCAGCAGCCAAGATGAAGGGGCAGGCCACAATGAGCAGTTCTTC.

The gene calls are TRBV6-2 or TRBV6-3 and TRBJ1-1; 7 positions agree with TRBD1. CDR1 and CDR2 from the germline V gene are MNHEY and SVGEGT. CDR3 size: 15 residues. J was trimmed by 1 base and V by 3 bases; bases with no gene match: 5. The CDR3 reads CASSYPTGKNTEAFF. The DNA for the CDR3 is TGTGCCAGCAGTTATCCGACAGGGAAGAACACTGAAGCTTTCTTT.

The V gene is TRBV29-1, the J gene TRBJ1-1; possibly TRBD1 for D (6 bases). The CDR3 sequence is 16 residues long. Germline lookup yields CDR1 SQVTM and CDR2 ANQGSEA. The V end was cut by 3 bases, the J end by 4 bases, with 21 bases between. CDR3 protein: CSVEGAAGGRGTEAFF. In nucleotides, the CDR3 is TGCAGCGTTGAGGGGGCGGCAGGCGGGCGGGGCACTGAAGCTTTCTTT.

The CDR3 spells CASSQESGYQPQHF. The CDR3 DNA reads TGCGCCAGCAGCCAAGAATCAGGGTATCAGCCCCAGCATTTT. The chain carries TRBV4-1 and TRBJ1-5, with D maybe TRBD1 (5 bases). V lost 0 bases and J lost 5, with 8 bases in between. The length of the CDR3 is 14 residues. Germline CDR1 reads MGHRA; CDR2 reads YSYEKL.

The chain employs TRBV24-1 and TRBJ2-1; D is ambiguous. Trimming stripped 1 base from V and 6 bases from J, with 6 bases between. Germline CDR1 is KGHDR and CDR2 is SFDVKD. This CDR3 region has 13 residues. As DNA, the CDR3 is TGTGCCACCAGTGATTTTTCGAGCAATGAGCAGTTCTTC. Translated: CATSDFSSNEQFF.

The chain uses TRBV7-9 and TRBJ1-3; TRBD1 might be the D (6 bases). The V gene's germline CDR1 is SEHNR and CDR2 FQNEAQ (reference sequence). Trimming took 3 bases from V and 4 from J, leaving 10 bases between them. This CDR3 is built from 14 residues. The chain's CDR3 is CASSLSGDGNTIYF. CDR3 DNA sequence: TGTGCCAGCAGCTTGTCAGGGGACGGAAACACCATATATTTT.

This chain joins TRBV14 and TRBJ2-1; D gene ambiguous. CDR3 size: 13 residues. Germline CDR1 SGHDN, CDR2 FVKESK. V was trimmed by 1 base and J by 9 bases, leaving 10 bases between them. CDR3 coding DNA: TGTGCCAGCAGCCAAGCACTCGGCAGTGAGCAGTTCTTC. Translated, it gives CASSQALGSEQFF.